A single sample is the source of the 25 T cell receptor beta chains below, sequenced in a study of CD8+ T cells in alopecia areata. The sample's treatment: oral pan-JAK inhibitor, 5-10 mg twice daily. Extraction of RNA preceded its reverse transcription into cDNA, which served as the sequencing template. Profiled with immunoSEQ multiplex PCR; TCRdb holds only in-frame clones, not every one. The profile shows about 120,000 clones, around 53% of them singletons. This sample comprised CD4+ T cells sorted from blood, obtained at week 4, from a patient treated with tofacitinib. The origin of the receptors is a human donor with alopecia areata.

Only a few counts were recorded for this clone. The chain uses TRBV7-9 and TRBJ2-5; tentative D call: TRBD2 (6 bases). Germline CDR1 reads SEHNR; CDR2 reads FQNEAQ (reference sequence). Trimming removed 1 base at V and 5 bases at J, with 17 bases between. CDR3 length: 16 residues. Here the CDR3 DNA reads TGTGCCAGCAGCTTAGGGACCATTCCGAGCGGGGAGACCCAGTACTTC. Translated, it gives CASSLGTIPSGETQYF.

This chain joins TRBV29-1 and TRBJ2-3; 9 bases line up with TRBD2. The V gene end was trimmed by 3 bases and the J gene end by 4 bases; junction bases not matched to a gene: 8. Germline CDR1 and CDR2: SQVTM and ANQGSEA. The CDR3 extends over 15 amino acids. CDR3 residues: CSVEMLAGTADTQYF. The CDR3 coding sequence is TGCAGCGTTGAGATGCTAGCGGGGACTGCAGATACGCAGTATTTT.

This clone was observed a handful of times. The chain carries TRBV7-9 and TRBJ1-1; unclear D gene. The V end was cut by 2 bases, the J end by 8 bases, with 3 bases between. The CDR3 is 10 residues long. Per germline, CDR1 SEHNR and CDR2 FQNEAQ (reference sequence). CDR3 DNA sequence: TGTGCCAGCAGCTTATCGGAAGCTTTCTTT. It encodes CASSLSEAFF. The variable domain in full, with the rest retrieved from reference TRBV7-9 and TRBJ1-1, is DTGVSQNPRHKITKRGQNVTFRCDPISEHNRLYWYRQTLGQGPEFLTYFQNEAQLEKSRLLSDRFSAERPKGSFSTLEIQRTEQGDSAMYLCASSLSEAFFGQGTRLTVV.

The rearrangement joins TRBV29-1 to TRBJ2-7; a weak D match, TRBD2 (7 bases). Germline V gives CDR1 SQVTM, CDR2 ANQGSEA. CDR3 length equals 12 residues. V dropped 7 bases and J dropped 0 bases, with 10 bases sitting between them. The CDR3 DNA reads TGCAGCGCCCGGGGGGCCTCCTACGAGCAGTACTTC. It encodes CSARGASYEQYF.

V and J are TRBV29-1 and TRBJ1-5, with TRBD1 matching 7 bases. Germline values: CDR1 SQVTM, CDR2 ANQGSEA. The CDR3 runs to 13 residues. V shed 1 base, J shed 6 bases, and the junction held 3 bases outside the gene matches. DNA for the CDR3: TGCAGCGTTGAAGCAGGGGGGGGTCAGCCCCAGCATTTT. This encodes CSVEAGGGQPQHF.

V is TRBV29-1 and J is TRBJ2-3, with 7 bases identical to TRBD2. Germline V gene data show CDR1 as SQVTM and CDR2 as ANQGSEA. This CDR3 contains 14 residues. V lost 0 bases and J lost 9; bases outside the gene matches: 9. The CDR3 is CSVEDQTSRVTQYF. In nucleotides, the CDR3 is TGCAGCGTTGAAGATCAGACTAGCAGAGTGACGCAGTATTTT.

There are a few counts of this clone. This chain joins TRBV7-9 and TRBJ2-5; tentative D call: TRBD2 (6 bases). V was cut by 7 bases and J by 5 bases, with 17 bases left in between. The CDR3 is 14 amino acids. The germline gives CDR1 SEHNR, CDR2 FQNEAQ (reference sequence). The CDR3 coding sequence is TGTGCCAGCACCCGAGCCCCTAGCGCCGAGACCCAGTACTTC. This codes for CASTRAPSAETQYF.

The chain uses TRBV5-4 and TRBJ1-1, with 7 positions matching TRBD1. This CDR3 comprises 13 residues. The germline V gene has CDR1 SGHNT and CDR2 YYREEE (reference sequence). V lost 2 bases, J lost 4 bases, and 2 bases stayed unmatched. The CDR3 here is CASSFGQATEAFF. The CDR3 bases are TGTGCCAGCAGCTTCGGACAGGCCACTGAAGCTTTCTTT.

The CDR3 DNA follows: TGTGCCAGCTCACCAGCGAGACACCAGAACACTGAAGCTTTCTTT. Translating gives CASSPARHQNTEAFF. The chain recombines TRBV18 with TRBJ1-1; D unclear. V lost 2 bases and J 1 base, leaving 11 bases between the germline ends. In germline, CDR1 is KGHSH, CDR2 LQKENI. CDR3 length: 15 amino acids.

This clone has a handful of counts. V and J are TRBV7-3 and TRBJ2-5; 9 nucleotides match TRBD1. The CDR3 sequence is 14 residues long. CDR1 is SGHTA and CDR2 is FQGTGA in the germline V gene. V lost 5 bases to trimming and J lost 5 bases; unmatched junction nucleotides: 6. CDR3 in DNA: TGTGCCAGCAGCCAAGGACAGGGGATTGAGACCCAGTACTTC. This codes for CASSQGQGIETQYF.

CDR3 sequence (DNA): TGTGCCACCAGCAGACTGGACAGGGGCGCTCAGCCCCAGCATTTT. This translates into CATSRLDRGAQPQHF. The chain combines TRBV15 with TRBJ1-5; TRBD1 aligns across 9 bases. Germline loops: CDR1 LNHNV, CDR2 YYDKDF (reference sequence). V lost 2 bases and J lost 6; bases outside the gene matches: 5. This CDR3 spans 15 amino acids. Variable domain in full (rest from reference TRBV15 and TRBJ1-5): DAMVIQNPRYQVTQFGKPVTLSCSQTLNHNVMYWYQQKSSQAPKLLFHYYDKDFNNEADTPDNFQSRRPNTSFCFLDIRSPGLGDTAMYLCATSRLDRGAQPQHFGDGTRLSIL.

This clone was seen a few times. J is TRBJ1-4 and V is TRBV5-1, with D possibly TRBD1 on 6 matching bases. V shed 4 bases and J shed 4 bases, with 8 bases lying between them. This CDR3 contains 13 residues. Germline CDR1 SGHRS, CDR2 YFSETQ. This CDR3 reads CASSEGHNEKLFF. The CDR3 region has the DNA TGCGCCAGCAGCGAGGGACATAATGAAAAACTGTTTTTT.

This chain joins TRBV29-1 and TRBJ1-1, with a possible D match to TRBD1 (6 bases). Germline CDR1 reads SQVTM; CDR2 reads ANQGSEA. This CDR3 spans 14 amino acids. The germline V and J ends were trimmed by 3 bases and 1 base, with 12 bases remaining between them. The CDR3 nucleotides read TGCAGCGTTGAGCTATGGGACAAGAACACTGAAGCTTTCTTT. Encoded protein: CSVELWDKNTEAFF.

The rearrangement joins TRBV6-5 to TRBJ2-2, with D uncertain. The germline gives CDR1 MNHEY, CDR2 SVGAGI. The CDR3 is 13 amino acids. V was pared by 7 bases and J by 4 bases, with 10 bases between. Here the CDR3 reads CASTESTTGELFF. The CDR3 bases are TGTGCCAGCACGGAGTCGACCACCGGGGAGCTGTTTTTT.

The chain links TRBV19 to TRBJ1-2; tentatively, D is TRBD1 (6 bases). Trimming cost V 11 bases and J 4 bases, with 17 bases left between them. The CDR3 length is 13 residues. Germline CDR1 LNHDA, CDR2 SQIVND (reference sequence). CDR3 residues: CACTQGFGYGYTF. The CDR3 nucleotides are TGTGCCTGCACGCAGGGGTTCGGCTATGGCTACACCTTC.

On this clone itself: This specimen includes other DNA sequences encoding the same CDR3. V and J are TRBV18 and TRBJ2-2; possible D gene TRBD1, 6 bases. Deletions cut 3 bases from V and 5 bases from J, with 10 bases between. Germline V gene lookup returns CDR1 KGHSH and CDR2 LQKENI. The CDR3 consists of 14 residues. This CDR3 is CASSPSQGTGELFF. CDR3 nucleotides: TGTGCCAGCTCACCGAGCCAGGGGACCGGGGAGCTGTTTTTT.

This clone was observed a single time. DNA of the CDR3: TGCAGCGTCCAACAGATAGGGGGGATTCAGTACTTC. Its protein is CSVQQIGGIQYF. This chain uses TRBV29-1 with TRBJ2-4, with D tentatively TRBD1 or TRBD2 (6 bases each). The CDR3 has 12 residues. Trimming shortened V by 6 bases and J by 10 bases, and 16 bases separated the two germline ends. Germline loops: CDR1 SQVTM, CDR2 ANQGSEA.

This chain connects TRBV7-9 to TRBJ1-2; D is unclear. The V end lost 0 bases, the J end lost 0 bases, and 11 bases lay between the germline ends. CDR1 is SEHNR, CDR2 FQNEAQ, per germline (reference sequence). CDR3 size: 16 residues. CDR3 sequence: CASSLAWEHTNYGYTF. DNA for the CDR3: TGTGCCAGCAGCTTAGCGTGGGAACACACTAACTATGGCTACACCTTC.

This rearrangement joins TRBV6-1 to TRBJ2-5; 7 nucleotides align to TRBD1. Per the germline V gene, CDR1 is MNHNS and CDR2 is SASEGT. Trimming cost V 6 bases and J 2 bases; bases outside gene matches: 3. The CDR3 spans 13 residues. The CDR3 protein is CASSDREQETQYF. The CDR3 DNA sequence: TGTGCCAGCAGCGACAGGGAGCAAGAGACCCAGTACTTC.

This clone was recorded a few times. The rearrangement uses TRBV29-1 and TRBJ2-3; 8 bases map to TRBD1. V gave up 6 bases and J gave up 2 bases; unmatched junction bases: 7. The CDR3 length is 14 residues. Germline-derived CDR1 and CDR2 are SQVTM and ANQGSEA. CDR3 coding DNA: TGCAGCGTAGTGGACAGGGTAGCCACAGATACGCAGTATTTT. It specifies CSVVDRVATDTQYF.

This clone was counted only a few times. The chain uses TRBV29-1 and TRBJ1-3; maybe TRBD1 (6 bases). Germline V gene data show CDR1 as SQVTM and CDR2 as ANQGSEA. The CDR3 runs 14 residues. V was clipped by 4 bases and J by 1 base, with 11 bases between them. This CDR3 is CSVVRGLSGNTIYF. In DNA form, the CDR3 reads TGCAGCGTTGTCAGGGGTTTATCTGGAAACACCATATATTTT.

The genes are TRBV7-9 and TRBJ2-1, with 7 bases fitting TRBD1. V shed 5 bases, J shed 5 bases, and the junction held 3 bases outside the gene matches. This CDR3 contains 13 residues. Germline loops: CDR1 SEHNR, CDR2 FQNEAQ (reference sequence). The CDR3 DNA follows: TGTGCCAGCAGCCAGGGACAGAACAATGAGCAGTTCTTC. Its translation is CASSQGQNNEQFF.

This chain joins TRBV4-1 and TRBJ2-5; 9 bases are shared with TRBD2. V lost 1 base and J lost 4; bases outside the gene matches: 7. Germline CDR1 MGHRA, CDR2 YSYEKL. This CDR3 is 16 amino acids long. CDR3 bases: TGCGCCAGCAGCCAAGTAGCGGGAGCGGCCCGAGAGACCCAGTACTTC. Protein sequence: CASSQVAGAARETQYF.

This clone occurred a few times. The rearrangement uses TRBV9 and TRBJ2-4; 7 bases fit TRBD2. V lost 4 bases, J lost 0 bases, and 7 bases stayed unmatched. Germline V gene lookup returns CDR1 SGDLS and CDR2 YYNGEE. The CDR3 is 16 amino acids. The CDR3, as DNA: TGTGCCAGCAGCTATGGGGAGGGACTAGCCAAAAACATTCAGTACTTC. Translating it yields CASSYGEGLAKNIQYF.

The gene calls are TRBV5-6 and TRBJ2-5, with 13 positions matching TRBD2. This CDR3 region has 16 residues. Losses at the gene ends were 4 bases for V and 5 bases for J; bases not matched to a gene: 8. The germline gives CDR1 SGHDT, CDR2 YYEEEE. The CDR3 DNA is TGTGCCAGCAGCCCTTGGACTAGCGGGAGAGGGGAGACCCAGTACTTC. Translation gives CASSPWTSGRGETQYF.